This T cell receptor (beta chain) stems from a study of metastatic and nonmetastatic thyroid tumors. The CDR3 is 13 residues long. The J segment lost 11 bases and the V segment lost 0 bases, leaving 1 base of the junction unmatched. CDR1 LGHNA and CDR2 YSLEER come from the germline V gene. TCRdb redid the clone calls on the PCR reads using MiXCR. The sample consists of 20,000 or so clones, around a third of them appearing once. Until they underwent thyroid surgery, no patient had received any treatment. By sample fraction, this clone is medium-sized. The chain has TRBV4-3 and TRBJ1-6; TRBD1 agrees at 7 bases. Sequencing was done on a sample of blood. The origin of this receptor is a female donor with papillary thyroid cancer or a benign thyroid nodule (not recorded which). Some clones in this sample may be carry-over from other donors' samples. CDR3 DNA: TGCGCCAGCAGCCAAGATCAGGGGGCACCCCTCCACTTT. Its translation is CASSQDQGAPLHF.